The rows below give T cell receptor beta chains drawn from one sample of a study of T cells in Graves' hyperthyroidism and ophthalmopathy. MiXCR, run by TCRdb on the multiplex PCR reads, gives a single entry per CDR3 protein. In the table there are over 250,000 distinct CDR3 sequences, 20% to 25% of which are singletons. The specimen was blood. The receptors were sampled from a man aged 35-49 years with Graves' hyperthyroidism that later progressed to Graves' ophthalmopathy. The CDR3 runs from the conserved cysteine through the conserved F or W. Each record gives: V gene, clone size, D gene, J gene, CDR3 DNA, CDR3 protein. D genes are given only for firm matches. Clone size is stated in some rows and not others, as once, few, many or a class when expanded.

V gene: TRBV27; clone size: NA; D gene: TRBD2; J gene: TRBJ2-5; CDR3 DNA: TGTGCCAGCAGTTGGGGGGGGGGAAAGACCCAGTACTTC; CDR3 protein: CASSWGGGKTQYF
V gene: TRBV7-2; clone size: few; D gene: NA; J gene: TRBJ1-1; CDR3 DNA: TGTGCCAGCAGCCCAGGAGGGCGCGTGAACACTGAAGCTTTCTTT; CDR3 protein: CASSPGGRVNTEAFF
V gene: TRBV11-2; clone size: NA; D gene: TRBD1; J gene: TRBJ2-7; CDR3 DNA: TGTGCCAGCAGCAACCGGGACAGGGATCCCTACGAGCAGTACTTC; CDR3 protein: CASSNRDRDPYEQYF
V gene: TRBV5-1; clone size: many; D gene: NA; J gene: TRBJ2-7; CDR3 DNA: TGCGCCAGCAGCTTGGCCGTGGCCTACGAGCAGTACTTC; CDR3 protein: CASSLAVAYEQYF
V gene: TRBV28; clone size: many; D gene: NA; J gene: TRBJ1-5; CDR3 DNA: TGTGCCAGCAGTTTATCGGCAGGGGTTGATCAGCCCCAGCATTTT; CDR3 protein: CASSLSAGVDQPQHF
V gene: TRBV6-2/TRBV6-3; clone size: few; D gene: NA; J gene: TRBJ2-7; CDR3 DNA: TGTGCCAACCTTAGCGTACCTCAAGGGTACGAGCAGTACTTC; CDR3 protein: CANLSVPQGYEQYF
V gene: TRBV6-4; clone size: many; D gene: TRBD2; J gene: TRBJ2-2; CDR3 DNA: TGTGCCAGCAGTCCCAGGACGTGGGGGACTAGCGGGCAAAGACCGAACACCGGGGAGCTGTTTTTT; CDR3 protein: CASSPRTWGTSGQRPNTGELFF
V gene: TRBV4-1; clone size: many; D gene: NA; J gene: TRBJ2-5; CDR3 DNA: TGCGCCAGCAGCCAAGAGTTTGGGGGGCGAGAGACCCAGTACTTC; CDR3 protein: CASSQEFGGRETQYF
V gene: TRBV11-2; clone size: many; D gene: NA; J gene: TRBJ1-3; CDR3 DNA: TGTGCCAGCAGCTTAGAGACACCTAGCTCTGGAAACACCATATATTTT; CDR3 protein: CASSLETPSSGNTIYF
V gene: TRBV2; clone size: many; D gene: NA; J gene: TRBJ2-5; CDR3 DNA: TGTGCCAGCAGGCGGAACTCCCAAGAGACCCAGTACTTC; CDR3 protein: CASRRNSQETQYF
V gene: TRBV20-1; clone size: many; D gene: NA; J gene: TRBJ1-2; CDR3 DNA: TGCAGTGCCGGGCGGACGGATTACTATGGCTACACCTTC; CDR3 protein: CSAGRTDYYGYTF
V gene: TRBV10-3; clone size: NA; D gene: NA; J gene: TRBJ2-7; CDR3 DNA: TGTGCCATCAGTGACCCGGGAAGGGGGGAGCTCCCCTCTAAGCAGTACTTC; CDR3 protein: CAISDPGRGELPSKQYF
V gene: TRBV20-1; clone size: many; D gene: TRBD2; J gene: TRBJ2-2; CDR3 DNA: TGCAGTGCTAGAGTAGCGGGAGGGCCTACTCTCGGGGAGCTGTTTTTT; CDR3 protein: CSARVAGGPTLGELFF
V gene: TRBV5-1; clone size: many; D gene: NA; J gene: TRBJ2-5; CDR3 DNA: TGCGCCAGCAGCCCTGGACGACAGACCCAAGAGACCCAGTACTTC; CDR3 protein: CASSPGRQTQETQYF
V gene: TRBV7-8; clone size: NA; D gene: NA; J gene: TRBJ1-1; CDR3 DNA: TGTGCCAGCACCCGGGTTAAGGCCGCGAACACTGAAGCTTTCTTT; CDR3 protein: CASTRVKAANTEAFF
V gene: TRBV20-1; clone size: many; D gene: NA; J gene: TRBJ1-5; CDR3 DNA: TGCAGTGCTAGAGCAACGGGGGGTAATCAGCCCCAGCATTTT; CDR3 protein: CSARATGGNQPQHF
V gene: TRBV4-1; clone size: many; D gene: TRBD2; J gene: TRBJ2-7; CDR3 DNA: TGCGCCAGCAGCCTACCGGGACTAGCGGGCGCCTACGAGCAGTACTTC; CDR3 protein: CASSLPGLAGAYEQYF
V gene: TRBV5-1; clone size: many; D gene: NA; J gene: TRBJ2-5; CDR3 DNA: TGCGCCAGCAGCTTTACGGGAGAGACCCAGTACTTC; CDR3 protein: CASSFTGETQYF
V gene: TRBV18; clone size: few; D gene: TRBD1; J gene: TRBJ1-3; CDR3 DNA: TGTGCCAGCTCACCTACCGTCGGGACAGATTCTGGAAACACCATATATTTT; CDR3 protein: CASSPTVGTDSGNTIYF
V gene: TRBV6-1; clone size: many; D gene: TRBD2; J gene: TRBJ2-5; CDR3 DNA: TGTGCCAGCAGCCATACACCTGGACTAGAAGAGACCCAGTACTTC; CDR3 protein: CASSHTPGLEETQYF
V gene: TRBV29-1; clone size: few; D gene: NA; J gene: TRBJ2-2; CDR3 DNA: TGCAGCGTTGAGGTCGGGTTTTCCACCGGGGAGCTGTTTTTT; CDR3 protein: CSVEVGFSTGELFF
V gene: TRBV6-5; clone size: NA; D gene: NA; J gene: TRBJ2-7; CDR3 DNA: TGTGCCAGCAGTTACTGTGTGAGACCCAGATCCTACGAGCAGTACTTC; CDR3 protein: CASSYCVRPRSYEQYF
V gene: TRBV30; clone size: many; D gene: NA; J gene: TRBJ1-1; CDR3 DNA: TGTGCCTGGTCGGGCGGGGAGAACACTGAAGCTTTCTTT; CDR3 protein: CAWSGGENTEAFF
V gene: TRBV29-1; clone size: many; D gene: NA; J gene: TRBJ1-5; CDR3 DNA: TGCAGCGTTGGGACCAGCGGTCAGCCCCAGCATTTT; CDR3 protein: CSVGTSGQPQHF
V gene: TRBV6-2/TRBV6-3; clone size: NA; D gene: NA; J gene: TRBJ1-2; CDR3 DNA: TGTGCCAGCAGCTCCGGATCAGTAGTATATGGCTACACCTTC; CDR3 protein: CASSSGSVVYGYTF
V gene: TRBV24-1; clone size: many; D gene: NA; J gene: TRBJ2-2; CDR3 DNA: TGTGCCACCAGTTTACGGGTGAACACCGGGGAGCTGTTTTTT; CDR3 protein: CATSLRVNTGELFF
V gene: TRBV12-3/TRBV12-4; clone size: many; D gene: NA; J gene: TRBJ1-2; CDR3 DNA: TGTGCCAGCAGTTTAGGGCTTAATGGCTACACCTTC; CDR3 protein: CASSLGLNGYTF
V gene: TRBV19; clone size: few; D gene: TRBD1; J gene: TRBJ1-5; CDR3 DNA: TGTGCCAGTAGTCTTCGGACAGGGATTAGCAATCAGCCCCAGCATTTT; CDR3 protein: CASSLRTGISNQPQHF
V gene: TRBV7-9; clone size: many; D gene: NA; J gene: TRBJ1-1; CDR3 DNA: TGTGCCAGCAGCTTCGGGTTGGGAAAAGCTTTCTTT; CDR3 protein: CASSFGLGKAFF
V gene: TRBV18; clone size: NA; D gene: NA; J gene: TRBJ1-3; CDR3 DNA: TGTGCCAGCTCACCGGGCACGGGGGGCTCTGGAAACACCATATATTTT; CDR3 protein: CASSPGTGGSGNTIYF
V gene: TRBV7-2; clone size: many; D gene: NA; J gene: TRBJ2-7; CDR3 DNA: TGTGCCAGCAGCGAACACCTTGCGATCTACGAGCAGTACTTC; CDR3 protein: CASSEHLAIYEQYF
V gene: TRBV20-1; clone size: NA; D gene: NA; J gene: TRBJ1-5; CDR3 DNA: TGCAGTGCCAACCCCCCCCCGACCAATCAGCCCCAGCATTTT; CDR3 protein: CSANPPPTNQPQHF
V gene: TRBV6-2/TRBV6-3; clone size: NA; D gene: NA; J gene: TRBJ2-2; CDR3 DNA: TGTGCCAGCCGGCCGTTGGGGGAAGTCGGGGAGCTGTTTTTT; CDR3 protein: CASRPLGEVGELFF
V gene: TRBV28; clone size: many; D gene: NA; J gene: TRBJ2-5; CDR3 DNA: TGTGCCAGCAGTTCCCCCAGGGCAGGGGCGGAGACCCAGTACTTC; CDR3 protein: CASSSPRAGAETQYF
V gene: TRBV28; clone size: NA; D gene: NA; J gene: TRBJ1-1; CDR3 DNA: TGTGCCAGCATAACAGTATGGAGGAACACTGAAGCTTTCTTT; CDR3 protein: CASITVWRNTEAFF
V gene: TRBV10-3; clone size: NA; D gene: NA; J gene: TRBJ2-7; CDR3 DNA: TGTGCCATCAGTGAGTTTGTCCCATACGAGCAGTACTTC; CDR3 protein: CAISEFVPYEQYF
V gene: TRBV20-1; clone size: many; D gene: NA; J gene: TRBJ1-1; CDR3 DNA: TGCAGTGCTAGGGCTCCCTCACTGAACACTGAAGCTTTCTTT; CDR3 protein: CSARAPSLNTEAFF
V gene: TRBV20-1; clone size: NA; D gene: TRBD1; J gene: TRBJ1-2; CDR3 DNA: TGCAGTGCCAACCCGACAGGGGGCAGTTATGGCTACACCTTC; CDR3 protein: CSANPTGGSYGYTF
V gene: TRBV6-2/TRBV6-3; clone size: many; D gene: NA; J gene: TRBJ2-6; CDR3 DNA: TGTGCCAGCAGTTACCCGGGGGTGGGACCGAGGGCCAACGTCCTGACTTTC; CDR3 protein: CASSYPGVGPRANVLTF
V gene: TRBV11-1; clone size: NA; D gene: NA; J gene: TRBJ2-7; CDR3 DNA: TGTGCCAGCAGCTCCCGACCCCCCTACGAGCAGTACTTC; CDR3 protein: CASSSRPPYEQYF
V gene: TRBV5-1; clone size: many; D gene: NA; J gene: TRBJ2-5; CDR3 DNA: TGCGCCAGCAGCGTCGGTGGGTCCCCCCAAGAGACCCAGTACTTC; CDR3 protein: CASSVGGSPQETQYF
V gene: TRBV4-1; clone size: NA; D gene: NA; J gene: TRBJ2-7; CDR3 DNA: TGCGCCAGCAGCCAAGTTGTGCGTGCGGGAAGCGAGCAGTACTTC; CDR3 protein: CASSQVVRAGSEQYF
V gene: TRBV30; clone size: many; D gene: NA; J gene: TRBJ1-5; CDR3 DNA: TGTGCCTGGAGTCAGTCAGGGAATCAGCCCCAGCATTTT; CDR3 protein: CAWSQSGNQPQHF
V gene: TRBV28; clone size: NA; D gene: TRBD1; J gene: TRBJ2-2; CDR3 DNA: TGTGCCAGCAGATATGGACAGGGGAACACCGGGGAGCTGTTTTTT; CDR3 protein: CASRYGQGNTGELFF
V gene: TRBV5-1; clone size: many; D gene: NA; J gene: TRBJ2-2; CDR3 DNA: TGCGCCAGCAGCTTGGTCCAGGGAGACACCGGGGAGCTGTTTTTT; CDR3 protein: CASSLVQGDTGELFF
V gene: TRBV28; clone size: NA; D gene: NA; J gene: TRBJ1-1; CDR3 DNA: TGTGCCAGCAGGACGCTCATTCAAGTGGCAGCTTTCTTT; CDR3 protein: CASRTLIQVAAFF
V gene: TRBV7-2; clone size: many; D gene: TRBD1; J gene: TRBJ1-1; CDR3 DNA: TGTGCCAGCAGCCCCAACGGACAGGGCACTGAAGCTTTCTTT; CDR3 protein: CASSPNGQGTEAFF
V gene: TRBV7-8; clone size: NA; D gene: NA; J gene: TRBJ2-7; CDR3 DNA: TGTGCCAGCAGCTCGGGGGCGGGGGAGCAGTACTTC; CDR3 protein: CASSSGAGEQYF
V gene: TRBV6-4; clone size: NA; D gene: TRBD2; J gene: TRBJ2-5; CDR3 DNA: TGTGCCAGCAGGACGGGCGACCCGGGACTAGCGGGAGAAAAGACCCAGTACTTC; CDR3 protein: CASRTGDPGLAGEKTQYF
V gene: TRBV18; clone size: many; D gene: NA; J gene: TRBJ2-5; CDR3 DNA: TGTGCCAGCTCACCACCGTATCAGGTAGAAGAGACCCAGTACTTC; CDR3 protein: CASSPPYQVEETQYF
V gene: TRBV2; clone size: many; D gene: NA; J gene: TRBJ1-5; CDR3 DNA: TGTGCCAGCAGTGGCGGCACAGGGTATAGCAATCAGCCCCAGCATTTT; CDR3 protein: CASSGGTGYSNQPQHF
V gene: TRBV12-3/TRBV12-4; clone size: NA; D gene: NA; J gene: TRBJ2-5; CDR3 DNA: TGTGCCAGCACTGCGAGGGGGTTCGGGACCCAGTACTTC; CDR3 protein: CASTARGFGTQYF
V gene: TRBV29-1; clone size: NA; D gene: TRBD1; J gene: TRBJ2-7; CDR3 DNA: TGCAGCGTTGGGACAGGGGTAGGGGAGCAGTACTTC; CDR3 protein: CSVGTGVGEQYF
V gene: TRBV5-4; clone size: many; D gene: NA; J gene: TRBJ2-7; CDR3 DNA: TGTGCCAGCAGCTTGGAAGGGTCCCCCTACGAGCAGTACTTC; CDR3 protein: CASSLEGSPYEQYF
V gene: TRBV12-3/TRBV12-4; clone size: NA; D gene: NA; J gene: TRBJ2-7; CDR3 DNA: TGTGCCAGCAGCTTTCCCAACTACGAGCAGTACTTC; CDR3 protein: CASSFPNYEQYF
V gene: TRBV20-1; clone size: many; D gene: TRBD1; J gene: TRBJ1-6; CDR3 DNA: TGCAGTGCTGCCGGGACAGGGAATTCACCCCTCCACTTT; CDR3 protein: CSAAGTGNSPLHF
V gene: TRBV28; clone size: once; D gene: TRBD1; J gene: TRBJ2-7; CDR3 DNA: TGTGCCAGCAGCCTCTTAGGGGGACAGGGGTCCTACGAGCAGTACTTC; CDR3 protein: CASSLLGGQGSYEQYF
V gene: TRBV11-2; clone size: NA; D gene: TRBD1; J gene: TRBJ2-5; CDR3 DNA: TGTGCCAGCAGCTTAGGATCTCCGGGGACAGGGGGAGCGGAGACCCAGTACTTC; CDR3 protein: CASSLGSPGTGGAETQYF
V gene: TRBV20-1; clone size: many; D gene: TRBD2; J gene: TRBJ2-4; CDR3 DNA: TGCAGTGCTAGAGTCCGAAGCGGGGGGCTAGCCAAAAACATTCAGTACTTC; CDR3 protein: CSARVRSGGLAKNIQYF
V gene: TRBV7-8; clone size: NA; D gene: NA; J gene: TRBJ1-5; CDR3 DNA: TGTGCCAGCACCCTAGAGCTGGGCCATAGCAATCAGCCCCAGCATTTT; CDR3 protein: CASTLELGHSNQPQHF